Listed here are 24 T cell receptor beta chains from one sample, sequenced in a study of blood T cell repertoires in COVID-19. Measured with immunoSEQ multiplex PCR; TCRdb has only the in-frame clones, and not every one. The sample includes 490,000 or so clones, roughly 90% seen only once; the top ten take less than 2%. Sample: PBMCs or T cells enriched from blood (not recorded which). These receptors were taken from a middle-aged woman who had recovered from COVID-19.

V is TRBV24-1 and J is TRBJ1-5; 7 positions agree with TRBD1. With V trimmed by 1 base and J by 4 bases, 12 bases remained unmatched. The CDR3 runs to 18 residues. Germline assignment: CDR1 KGHDR and CDR2 SFDVKD. This chain's CDR3 is CATSDFLGGTEQNQPQHF. The CDR3 DNA follows: TGTGCCACCAGTGATTTTCTAGGAGGGACAGAACAGAATCAGCCCCAGCATTTT.

The V gene is TRBV10-3, the J gene TRBJ1-5, with D maybe TRBD1 (5 bases). Trimming removed 0 bases at V and 7 bases at J, with 13 bases between. In germline, CDR1 is ENHRY, CDR2 SYGVKD. This CDR3 has 15 amino acids. CDR3 DNA sequence: TGTGCCATCAGTGAGTCGGGAGGGGTTGGGCAGCCCCAGCATTTT. Its translation: CAISESGGVGQPQHF.

V and J are TRBV21-1 and TRBJ2-1; TRBD2 is the table's D call and was not checked against the DNA. TRBV21-1 is reported as a pseudogene. The length of the CDR3 is 16 residues. The CDR3 here is CASSETAGGPFNEQFF. CDR3 nucleotides: TGTGCCAGCAGCGAGACAGCGGGAGGGCCATTCAATGAGCAGTTCTTC.

The chain joins TRBV29-1 to TRBJ2-1; 10 bases align to TRBD1. The germline gives CDR1 SQVTM, CDR2 ANQGSEA. The J segment lost 2 bases and the V segment lost 7 bases, leaving 2 bases of the junction unmatched. The CDR3 consists of 13 residues. The CDR3: CSGGTGAYNEQFF. CDR3 DNA: TGCAGCGGCGGGACAGGGGCCTACAATGAGCAGTTCTTC.

The chain has TRBV6-7 and TRBJ1-1; D perhaps matches TRBD1 (5 bases). TRBV6-7 is assigned to the ORF class and has an uncertain function. This CDR3 is 13 amino acids long. The chain's CDR3 is CARDGAWSTEAFF. The CDR3 coding sequence is TGTGCACGCGATGGGGCATGGAGCACTGAAGCTTTCTTT.

The chain carries TRBV11-2 and TRBJ1-1, with D unclear. This CDR3 contains 13 residues. V dropped 0 bases and J dropped 3 bases, with 5 bases sitting between them. Germline-derived CDR1 and CDR2 are SGHAT and FQNNGV. The CDR3: CASSLDQYTEAFF. In DNA form, the CDR3 reads TGTGCCAGCAGCTTAGATCAATACACTGAAGCTTTCTTT. The full variable domain, with the rest looked up from reference TRBV11-2 and TRBJ1-1, is EAGVAQSPRYKIIEKRQSVAFWCNPISGHATLYWYQQILGQGPKLLIQFQNNGVVDDSQLPKDRFSAERLKGVDSTLKIQPAKLEDSAVYLCASSLDQYTEAFFGQGTRLTVV.

The V and J genes are TRBV19 and TRBJ1-2; D not resolved. Between the trimmed V and J ends, which lost 3 bases and 5 bases, there was a span of 22 bases. Per the germline V gene, CDR1 is LNHDA and CDR2 is SQIVND (reference sequence). CDR3 length: 17 residues. The DNA of the CDR3 is TGTGCCAGTAGTATCGCCCACCTGGGTGGGCCCCTATATGGCTACACCTTC. Translated, it gives CASSIAHLGGPLYGYTF.

V usage is TRBV18 and J usage is TRBJ1-3; 9 positions match TRBD1. The ends lost 6 bases at V and 0 bases at J; junction bases unmatched: 6. Germline CDR1 reads KGHSH; CDR2 reads LQKENI. This CDR3 comprises 16 residues. The CDR3 DNA is TGTGCCAGCTCCTATACAGGGGGCGCCTCTGGAAACACCATATATTTT. Translation gives CASSYTGGASGNTIYF.

CDR3 region: CASSRTGNEQYF. CDR3 DNA: TGTGCCAGCAGCCGGACAGGGAACGAGCAGTACTTC. The V and J genes are TRBV14 and TRBJ2-7; 8 positions agree with TRBD1. Trimming at V came to 4 bases and at J to 5 bases, leaving 1 base not matched to a gene. The germline V gene encodes CDR1 SGHDN and CDR2 FVKESK. The CDR3 runs 12 residues. Filled out from reference TRBV14 and TRBJ2-7, the complete variable domain reads EAGVTQFPSHSVIEKGQTVTLRCDPISGHDNLYWYRRVMGKEIKFLLHFVKESKQDESGMPNNRFLAERTGGTYSTLKVQPAELEDSGVYFCASSRTGNEQYFGPGTRLTVT.

This clone was recorded only once. The chain recombines TRBV4-2 with TRBJ1-1; the match to TRBD1 covers 7 bases. CDR3 length: 16 amino acids. V lost 5 bases to trimming and J lost 1 base; unmatched junction nucleotides: 10. Per germline, CDR1 LGHNA and CDR2 YNFKEQ. The CDR3 loop is CASSSLTGTANTEAFF. CDR3 nucleotide sequence: TGTGCCAGCAGCTCCCTTACCGGGACAGCGAACACTGAAGCTTTCTTT.

The chain couples TRBV19 to TRBJ1-1; no reliable D call. Germline V gene sequence: CDR1 LNHDA, CDR2 SQIVND (reference sequence). There are 13 residues in the CDR3. The V end lost 8 bases, the J end lost 4 bases, and 14 bases lay between the germline ends. CDR3 sequence (DNA): TGTGCCAGTCAACCCGGGAGGACCACTGAAGCTTTCTTT. It is translated as CASQPGRTTEAFF.

J is TRBJ1-1 and V is TRBV18; 7 nucleotides agree with TRBD1. The V gene end was trimmed by 6 bases and the J gene end by 4 bases; junction bases not matched to a gene: 11. Germline CDR1 reads KGHSH; CDR2 reads LQKENI. The length of the CDR3 is 15 residues. CDR3 nucleotides: TGTGCCAGCTCGTCTACTACAGGGGAGGTCACTGAAGCTTTCTTT. Residues: CASSSTTGEVTEAFF.

The chain carries TRBV14 and TRBJ2-1; 8 nucleotides match TRBD2. The CDR3 runs to 15 residues. Germline trimming cut 1 base from V and 9 bases from J; bases unmatched to any gene: 8. The V gene's germline CDR1 is SGHDN and CDR2 FVKESK. The CDR3 spells CASSQVWTSSTEQFF. DNA of the CDR3: TGTGCCAGCAGCCAAGTTTGGACTAGCAGTACTGAGCAGTTCTTC.

The V and J genes are TRBV9 and TRBJ1-6, with a weak D call TRBD1 (5 bases). This CDR3 has 14 amino acids. Trimming shortened V by 4 bases and J by 7 bases, and 12 bases separated the two germline ends. CDR1 and CDR2 (germline): SGDLS, YYNGEE. DNA for the CDR3: TGTGCCAGCAGCCAAAGGGGTAGGAATTCACCCCTCCACTTT. Its protein product is CASSQRGRNSPLHF.

The gene calls are TRBV14 and TRBJ1-2; 8 bases line up with TRBD1. The ends lost 4 bases at V and 6 bases at J; junction bases unmatched: 10. CDR1 is SGHDN, CDR2 FVKESK, per germline. There are 15 residues in the CDR3. CDR3 residues: CASSPWTGRIDGYTF. The CDR3 coding sequence is TGTGCCAGCAGCCCCTGGACAGGGAGAATCGATGGCTACACCTTC.

The chain links TRBV2 to TRBJ1-5; 9 bases match TRBD1. Trimming took 0 bases from V and 1 from J; bases not matched to a gene: 1. The germline CDR1 and CDR2 sequences are SNHLY and FYNNEI. This CDR3 contains 16 residues. The CDR3 loop reads CASSEADRGSNQPQHF. The CDR3 DNA reads TGTGCCAGCAGTGAAGCGGACAGGGGAAGCAATCAGCCCCAGCATTTT.

J is TRBJ1-2 and V is TRBV19, with TRBD1 as a possible D gene (5 bases). This CDR3 comprises 11 residues. Germline CDR1 reads LNHDA; CDR2 reads SQIVND (reference sequence). The V gene lost 5 bases and the J gene lost 8 bases, with 9 bases spanning the gap. The CDR3 loop reads CASSSDSGYTF. As DNA, the CDR3 is TGTGCCAGTAGTTCCGACAGCGGCTACACCTTC.

The V gene is TRBV24-1, the J gene TRBJ2-1; possibly TRBD1 for D (6 bases). The germline V gene has CDR1 KGHDR and CDR2 SFDVKD. Trimming removed 3 bases at V and 1 base at J, with 18 bases between. The CDR3 covers 18 residues. The CDR3 nucleotides are TGTGCCACCAGTGATCCGTCAAGCAGGGGCCGTTCCTACAATGAGCAGTTCTTC. Protein sequence: CATSDPSSRGRSYNEQFF.

The gene calls are TRBV19 and TRBJ1-2; perhaps TRBD1 as D (5 bases). V lost 10 bases, J lost 4 bases, and 22 bases lay in between. This CDR3 spans 15 amino acids. Germline CDR1 is LNHDA and CDR2 is SQIVND (reference sequence). The CDR3 sequence is CATHRGGVPAYGYTF. The CDR3 bases are TGTGCCACCCATCGGGGGGGGGTCCCGGCCTATGGCTACACCTTC.

Comments on this clone: Other nucleotide sequences from this sample produce the same CDR3. This rearrangement joins TRBV5-6 to TRBJ1-2; 7 nucleotides match TRBD1. Germline CDR1 reads SGHDT; CDR2 reads YYEEEE. Losses at the gene ends were 4 bases for V and 2 bases for J; bases not matched to a gene: 5. The CDR3 length is 14 residues. The CDR3, as DNA: TGTGCCAGCAGCAGTGGGACAGCGAACTATGGCTACACCTTC. This sequence encodes CASSSGTANYGYTF.

With regard to this clone: The same CDR3 can be traced to other DNA sequences in this sample. J is TRBJ1-1 and V is TRBV5-1; D unclear. V lost 1 base, J lost 1 base, and 8 bases lay in between. CDR1 and CDR2 from the germline V gene are SGHRS and YFSETQ. The CDR3 consists of 14 residues. CDR3 protein: CASSLRQGNTEAFF. In DNA form, the CDR3 reads TGCGCCAGCAGCTTGAGACAAGGGAACACTGAAGCTTTCTTT.

This sequence joins TRBV5-6 and TRBJ1-1; TRBD1 matches 8 bases. This CDR3 contains 15 residues. The junction had 5 bases not matched to a gene; V was cut back by 2 bases and J by 2 bases. Germline-derived CDR1 and CDR2 are SGHDT and YYEEEE. CDR3 region: CASSFLTGVNTEAFF. CDR3 coding DNA: TGTGCCAGCAGCTTTTTGACAGGGGTTAACACTGAAGCTTTCTTT.

The V gene is TRBV11-3, the J gene TRBJ2-3; 8 positions agree with TRBD2. V lost 0 bases, J lost 2 bases, and 4 bases stayed unmatched. Per the germline V gene, CDR1 is SGHNT and CDR2 is YENEEA. This CDR3 has 16 residues. The CDR3 DNA follows: TGTGCCAGCAGCTTAGAGAGCGGGAGCTACACAGATACGCAGTATTTT. This codes for CASSLESGSYTDTQYF.

V is TRBV4-3 and J is TRBJ1-1; D unclear. V lost 1 base, J lost 0 bases, and 9 bases lay in between. The CDR3 totals 15 residues. CDR1 and CDR2 from the germline V gene are LGHNA and YSLEER. CDR3 in DNA: TGCGCCAGCAGCCAAGGGTCAGTACTGAACACTGAAGCTTTCTTT. Translated: CASSQGSVLNTEAFF.